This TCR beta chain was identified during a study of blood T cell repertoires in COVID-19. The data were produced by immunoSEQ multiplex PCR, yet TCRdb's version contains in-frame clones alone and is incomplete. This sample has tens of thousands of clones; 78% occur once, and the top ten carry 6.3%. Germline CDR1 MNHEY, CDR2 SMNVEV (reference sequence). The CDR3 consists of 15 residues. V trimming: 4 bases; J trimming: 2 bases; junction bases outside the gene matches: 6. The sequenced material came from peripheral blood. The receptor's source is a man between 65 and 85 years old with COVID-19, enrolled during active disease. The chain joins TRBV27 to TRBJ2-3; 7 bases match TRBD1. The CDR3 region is CASSSTGSTTDTQYF. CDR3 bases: TGTGCCAGCAGTTCGACAGGGTCAACCACAGATACGCAGTATTTT.